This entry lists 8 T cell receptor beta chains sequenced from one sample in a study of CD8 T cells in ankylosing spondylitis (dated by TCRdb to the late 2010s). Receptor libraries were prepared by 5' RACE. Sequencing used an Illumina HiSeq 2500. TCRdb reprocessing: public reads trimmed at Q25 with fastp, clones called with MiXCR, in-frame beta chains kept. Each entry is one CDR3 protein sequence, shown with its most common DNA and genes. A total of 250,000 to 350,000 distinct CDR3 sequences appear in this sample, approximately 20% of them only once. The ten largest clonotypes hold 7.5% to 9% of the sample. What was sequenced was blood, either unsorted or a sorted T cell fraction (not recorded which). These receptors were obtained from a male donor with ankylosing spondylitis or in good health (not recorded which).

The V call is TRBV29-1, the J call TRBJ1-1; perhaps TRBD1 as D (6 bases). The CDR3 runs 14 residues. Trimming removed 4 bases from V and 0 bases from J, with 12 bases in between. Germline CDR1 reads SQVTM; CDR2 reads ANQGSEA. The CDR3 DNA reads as TGCAGCGTTGGGTTACAGGGTTTGAACACTGAAGCTTTCTTT. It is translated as CSVGLQGLNTEAFF.

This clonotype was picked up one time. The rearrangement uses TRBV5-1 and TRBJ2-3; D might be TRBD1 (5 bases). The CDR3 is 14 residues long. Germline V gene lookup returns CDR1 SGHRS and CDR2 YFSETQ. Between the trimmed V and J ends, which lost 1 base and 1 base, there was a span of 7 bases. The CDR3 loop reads CASSLWGGTDTQYF. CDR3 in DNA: TGCGCCAGCAGCTTGTGGGGCGGCACAGATACGCAGTATTTT.

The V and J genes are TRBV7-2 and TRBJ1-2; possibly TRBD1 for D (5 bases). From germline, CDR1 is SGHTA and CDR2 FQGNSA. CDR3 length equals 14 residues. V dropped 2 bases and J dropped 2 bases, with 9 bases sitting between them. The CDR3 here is CASSLLGENYGYTF. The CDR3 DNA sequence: TGTGCCAGCAGCTTACTAGGGGAGAACTATGGCTACACCTTC.

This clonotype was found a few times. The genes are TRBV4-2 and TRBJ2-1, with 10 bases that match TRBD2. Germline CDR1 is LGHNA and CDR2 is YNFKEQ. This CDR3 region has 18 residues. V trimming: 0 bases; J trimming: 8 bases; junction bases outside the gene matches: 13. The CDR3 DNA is TGTGCCAGCAGCCAAGATCGTCCTAGCGGGGGTCTAGAGGATGAGCAGTTCTTC. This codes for CASSQDRPSGGLEDEQFF.

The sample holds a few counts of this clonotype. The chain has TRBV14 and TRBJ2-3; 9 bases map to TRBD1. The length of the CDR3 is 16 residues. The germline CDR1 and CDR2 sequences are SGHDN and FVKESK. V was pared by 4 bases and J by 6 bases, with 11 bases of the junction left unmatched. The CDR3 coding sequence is TGTGCCAGCAGCCCGCTCGGGACAGGGCCCGAGGATACGCAGTATTTT. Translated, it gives CASSPLGTGPEDTQYF. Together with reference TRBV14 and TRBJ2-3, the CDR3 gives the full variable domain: EAGVTQFPSHSVIEKGQTVTLRCDPISGHDNLYWYRRVMGKEIKFLLHFVKESKQDESGMPNNRFLAERTGGTYSTLKVQPAELEDSGVYFCASSPLGTGPEDTQYFGPGTRLTVL.

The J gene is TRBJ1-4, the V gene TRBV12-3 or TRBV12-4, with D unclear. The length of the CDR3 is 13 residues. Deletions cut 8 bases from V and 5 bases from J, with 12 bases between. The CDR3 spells CASWMGLNEKLFF. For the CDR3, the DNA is TGTGCCAGCTGGATGGGCCTAAATGAAAAACTGTTTTTT.

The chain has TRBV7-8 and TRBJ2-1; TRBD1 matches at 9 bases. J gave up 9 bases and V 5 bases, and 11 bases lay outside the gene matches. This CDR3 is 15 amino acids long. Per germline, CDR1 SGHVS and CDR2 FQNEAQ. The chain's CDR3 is CASSVRDRVGAEQFF. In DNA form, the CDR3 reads TGTGCCAGCAGCGTCCGGGACAGGGTGGGTGCTGAGCAGTTCTTC.

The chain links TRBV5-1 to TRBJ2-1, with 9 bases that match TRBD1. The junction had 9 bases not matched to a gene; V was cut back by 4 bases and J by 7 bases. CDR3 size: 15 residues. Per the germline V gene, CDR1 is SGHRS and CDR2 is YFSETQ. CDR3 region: CASSATGTGKNEQFF. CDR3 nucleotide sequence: TGCGCCAGCAGCGCAACCGGGACAGGGAAGAATGAGCAGTTCTTC.